The following is a TCR beta chain sequence with its context. As yet, its antigen is unknown. Germline and junction disagree at one end, which may indicate a read error. This specimen comes from a study of CD8+ T cells in alopecia areata. Across the study: Dosing with tofacitinib proceeded for 6 to 18 months, followed by 6 months off drug. Study-wide results and caveats: Lesional scalp displayed greater clonality than normal scalp, most notably in alopecia totalis/universalis.

RNA extraction was followed by reverse transcription into cDNA, which acted as the sequencing template. Clones were sequenced by immunoSEQ multiplex PCR, and TCRdb holds only the in-frame ones, with some missing. The top ten clones hold just over 1% of a sample with roughly 190,000 clones, about three fifths of them seen once. The treatment here: oral pan-JAK inhibitor, 5-10 mg twice daily. PBMCs provided sorted CD4+ and CD8+ T cells. The CDR3 consists of 13 residues. Germline V gene lookup returns CDR1 MNHEY and CDR2 SVGAGI. Sequenced here: CD4+ T cells sorted from blood, sampled at week 24, from a patient treated with tofacitinib. This sequence joins TRBV6-5 and TRBJ1-5, with unresolved D. The origin of this receptor is a human donor with alopecia areata. CDR3 loop: CASSYSSIQPQHF. As DNA, the CDR3 is TGTGCCAGCAGTTACTCGAGCATTCAGCCCCAGCATTTT.